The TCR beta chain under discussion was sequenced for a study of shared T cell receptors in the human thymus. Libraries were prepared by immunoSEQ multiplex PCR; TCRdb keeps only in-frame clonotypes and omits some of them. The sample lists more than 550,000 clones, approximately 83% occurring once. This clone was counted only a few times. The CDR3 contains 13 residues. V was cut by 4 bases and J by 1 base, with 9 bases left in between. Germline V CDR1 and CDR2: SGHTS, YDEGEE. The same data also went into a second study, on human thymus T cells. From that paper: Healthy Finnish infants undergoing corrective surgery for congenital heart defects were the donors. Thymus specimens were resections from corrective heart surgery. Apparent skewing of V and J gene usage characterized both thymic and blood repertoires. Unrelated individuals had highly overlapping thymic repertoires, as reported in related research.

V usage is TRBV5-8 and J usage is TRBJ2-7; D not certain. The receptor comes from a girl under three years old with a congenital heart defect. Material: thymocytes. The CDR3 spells CASSRRNSYEQYF. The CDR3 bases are TGTGCCAGCAGCCGGCGGAATTCCTACGAGCAGTACTTC.